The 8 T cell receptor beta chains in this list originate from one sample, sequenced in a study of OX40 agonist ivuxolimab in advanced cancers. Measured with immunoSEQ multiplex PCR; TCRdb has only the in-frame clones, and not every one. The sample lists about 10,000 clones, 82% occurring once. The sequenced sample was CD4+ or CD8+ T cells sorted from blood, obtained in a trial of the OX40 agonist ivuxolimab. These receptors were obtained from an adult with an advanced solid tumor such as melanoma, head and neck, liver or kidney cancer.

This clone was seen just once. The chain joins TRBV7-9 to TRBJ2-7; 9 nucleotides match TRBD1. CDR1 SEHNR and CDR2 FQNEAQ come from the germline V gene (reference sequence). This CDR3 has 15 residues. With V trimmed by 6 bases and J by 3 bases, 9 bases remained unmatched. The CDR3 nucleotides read TGTGCCAGCAGATCAGGGGGGACAGGGATCTACGAGCAGTACTTC. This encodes CASRSGGTGIYEQYF.

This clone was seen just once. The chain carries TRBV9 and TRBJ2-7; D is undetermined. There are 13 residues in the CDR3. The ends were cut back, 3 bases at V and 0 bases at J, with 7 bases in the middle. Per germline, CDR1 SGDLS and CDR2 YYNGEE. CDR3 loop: CASSARSSYEQYF. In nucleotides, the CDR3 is TGTGCCAGCAGCGCTCGGTCCTCCTACGAGCAGTACTTC.

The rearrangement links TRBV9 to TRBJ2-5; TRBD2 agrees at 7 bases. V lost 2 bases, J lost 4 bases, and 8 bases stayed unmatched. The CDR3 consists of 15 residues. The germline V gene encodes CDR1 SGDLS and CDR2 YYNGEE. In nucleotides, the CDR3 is TGTGCCAGCAGCGTCGCTCTGGGCGGGAGAGAGACCCAGTACTTC. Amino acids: CASSVALGGRETQYF. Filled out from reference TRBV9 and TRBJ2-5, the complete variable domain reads DSGVTQTPKHLITATGQRVTLRCSPRSGDLSVYWYQQSLDQGLQFLIQYYNGEERAKGNILERFSAQQFPDLHSELNLSSLELGDSALYFCASSVALGGRETQYFGPGTRLLVL.

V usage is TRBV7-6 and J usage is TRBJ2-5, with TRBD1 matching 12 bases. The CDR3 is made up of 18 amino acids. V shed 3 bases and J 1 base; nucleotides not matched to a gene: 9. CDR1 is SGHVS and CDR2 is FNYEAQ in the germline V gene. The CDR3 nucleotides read TGTGCCAGCAGCTTTTCTCCGGGACAGGGGGCGGGCCAAGAGACCCAGTACTTC. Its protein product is CASSFSPGQGAGQETQYF.

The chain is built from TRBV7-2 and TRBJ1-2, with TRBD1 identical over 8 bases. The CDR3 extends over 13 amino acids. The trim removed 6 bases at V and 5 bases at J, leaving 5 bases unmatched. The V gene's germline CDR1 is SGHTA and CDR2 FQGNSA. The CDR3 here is CASSWTGRYGYTF. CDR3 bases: TGTGCCAGCAGTTGGACAGGGAGGTATGGCTACACCTTC.

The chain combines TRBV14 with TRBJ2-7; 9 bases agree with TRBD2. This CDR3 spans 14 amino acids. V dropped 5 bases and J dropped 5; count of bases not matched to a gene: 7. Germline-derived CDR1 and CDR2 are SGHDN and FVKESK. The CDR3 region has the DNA TGTGCCAGCAGCTGGGGACTAGCTGTCCACGAGCAGTACTTC. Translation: CASSWGLAVHEQYF.

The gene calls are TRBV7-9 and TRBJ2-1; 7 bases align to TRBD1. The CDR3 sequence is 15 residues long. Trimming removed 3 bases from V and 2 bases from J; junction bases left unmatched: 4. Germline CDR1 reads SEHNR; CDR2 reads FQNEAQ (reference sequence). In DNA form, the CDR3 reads TGTGCCAGCAGCTTCCGACAGGGCACCTACAATGAGCAGTTCTTC. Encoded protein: CASSFRQGTYNEQFF.

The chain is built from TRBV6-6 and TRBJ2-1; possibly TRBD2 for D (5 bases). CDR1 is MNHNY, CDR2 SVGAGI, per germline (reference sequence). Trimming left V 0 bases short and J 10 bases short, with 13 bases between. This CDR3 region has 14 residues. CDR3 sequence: CASSYSGVSGEQFF. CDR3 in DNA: TGTGCCAGCAGTTACTCGGGAGTGTCGGGGGAGCAGTTCTTC.